Below, 6 T cell receptor beta chains from the same sample are listed, as sequenced in a study of cytomegalovirus exposure and HLA in healthy donors. The PCR was carried out with 60 Vbeta primers and 13 Jbeta primers. The assay was immunoSEQ multiplex PCR, and TCRdb's table has in-frame clones only and misses some. This listing includes tens of thousands of clones. Sequenced input: PBMCs. These receptors were obtained from a woman in her forties in good health and CMV-seronegative.

Notes on this clone: This sample also contains other DNA sequences that code for the same CDR3. This chain joins TRBV19 and TRBJ1-2; D unclear. CDR3 size: 14 residues. Deletions cut 1 base from V and 0 bases from J, with 6 bases between. Germline-derived CDR1 and CDR2 are LNHDA and SQIVND (reference sequence). The CDR3 here is CASSIVGANYGYTF. CDR3 DNA sequence: TGTGCCAGTAGTATAGTCGGAGCTAACTATGGCTACACCTTC.

The chain combines TRBV11-3 with TRBJ1-1, with D perhaps TRBD1 (5 bases). V lost 1 base to trimming and J lost 8 bases, with 8 bases between them. The CDR3 spans 12 residues. The germline V gene encodes CDR1 SGHNT and CDR2 YENEEA. CDR3 coding DNA: TGTGCCAGCAGCTTAGGCTCAGGGGAAGCTTTCTTT. This codes for CASSLGSGEAFF.

This sequence joins TRBV19 and TRBJ1-1; unclear D gene. Germline CDR1 is LNHDA and CDR2 is SQIVND (reference sequence). Trimming took 7 bases from V and 0 from J, leaving 12 bases between them. The CDR3 has 14 amino acids. As DNA, the CDR3 is TGTGCCAGTAAGCCCGGAGGGATGAACACTGAAGCTTTCTTT. Protein: CASKPGGMNTEAFF.

V gene TRBV11-2 combines with J gene TRBJ2-1; a weak D match, TRBD1 (5 bases). The CDR3 is 17 residues long. Germline values: CDR1 SGHAT, CDR2 FQNNGV. V lost 0 bases and J 0 bases, leaving 12 bases between the germline ends. The CDR3 coding sequence is TGTGCCAGCAGCTTAGATAGGGGATTGAGCTCCTACAATGAGCAGTTCTTC. The encoded protein is CASSLDRGLSSYNEQFF.

The J gene is TRBJ2-1, the V gene TRBV13; TRBD1 agrees at 7 bases. Trimming removed 5 bases from V and 7 bases from J; junction bases left unmatched: 8. This CDR3 comprises 14 residues. Germline CDR1 is PRHDT and CDR2 is FYEKMQ (reference sequence). This CDR3 reads CASSVGQVNNEQFF. The CDR3 DNA reads TGTGCCAGCAGCGTCGGACAGGTCAATAATGAGCAGTTCTTC. The full variable domain, rest sourced from reference TRBV13 and TRBJ2-1, is AAGVIQSPRHLIKEKRETATLKCYPIPRHDTVYWYQQGPGQDPQFLISFYEKMQSDKGSIPDRFSAQQFSDYHSELNMSSLELGDSALYFCASSVGQVNNEQFFGPGTRLTVL.

This chain links TRBV4-2 with TRBJ2-1; TRBD2 aligns across 10 bases. The germline gives CDR1 LGHNA, CDR2 YNFKEQ. The CDR3 consists of 16 residues. Losses at the gene ends were 0 bases for V and 3 bases for J; bases not matched to a gene: 2. The CDR3 DNA reads TGTGCCAGCAGCCAAGATCCTAGCGGGGGCTACAATGAGCAGTTCTTC. This codes for CASSQDPSGGYNEQFF.